These T cell receptor beta chains were read from a single sample in a study of early T cells in non-severe SARS-CoV-2 infection. TCRdb re-called the 5' RACE reads through MiXCR, storing one row per CDR3 protein. This repertoire shows tens of thousands of distinct CDR3 sequences, around 6.3% found once; its top ten account for roughly 20%. The sample consisted of whole blood, taken at baseline. The origin of the receptors is an adult who was a healthcare worker with PCR-confirmed SARS-CoV-2 infection or an uninfected control (not recorded which). Each CDR3 is given with its conserved first and last residue. Each record gives: J gene, clone size, V gene, D gene, CDR3 protein, CDR3 DNA. The D gene is left open where the match is weak. Rows give clone size only sometimes, using once, few, many, or a class for an expanded clone.

TRBJ2-1,many,TRBV5-1,TRBD2,CASNSGGVYNEQFF,TGCGCCAGCAATAGCGGGGGGGTTTACAATGAGCAGTTCTTC
TRBJ2-7,-,TRBV7-9,TRBD1,CASSFTGGSYEQYF,TGTGCCAGCAGCTTCACAGGGGGGTCCTACGAGCAGTACTTC
TRBJ2-6,-,TRBV19,-,CASSFSSGANVLTF,TGTGCCAGTAGCTTCAGCTCTGGGGCCAACGTCCTGACTTTC
TRBJ1-1,many,TRBV4-3,TRBD1,CASSQPGQGSSEAFF,TGCGCCAGCTCCCAACCGGGACAGGGTAGTTCTGAAGCTTTCTTT
TRBJ1-2,-,TRBV7-2,-,CASSLATLNYGYTF,TGTGCCAGCAGCTTAGCGACTCTCAACTATGGCTACACCTTC
TRBJ2-7,many,TRBV7-3,-,CASSLAPPYEQYF,TGTGCCAGCAGCTTAGCCCCCCCTTACGAGCAGTACTTC
TRBJ1-1,few,TRBV5-6,-,CASSLVKNTEAFF,TGTGCCAGCAGCTTGGTGAAAAACACTGAAGCTTTCTTT
TRBJ1-2,many,TRBV11-2,TRBD1,CASSSTGDGYTF,TGTGCCAGCAGCTCCACAGGGGATGGCTACACCTTC
TRBJ1-1,many,TRBV7-2,TRBD1,CASSSTAAGGIRDQAFF,TGTGCCAGCAGTTCCACCGCGGCAGGGGGAATTCGGGATCAAGCTTTCTTT
TRBJ2-1,-,TRBV19,-,CASSMGRVEQFF,TGTGCCAGTAGTATGGGTAGGGTTGAGCAGTTCTTC
TRBJ2-3,-,TRBV5-1,TRBD2,CASSRAGGFGDTQYF,TGCGCCAGCAGCCGAGCGGGAGGTTTCGGAGATACGCAGTATTTT
TRBJ1-2,many,TRBV11-2,TRBD1,CASSPGQGGVYGYTF,TGTGCCAGCAGCCCGGGACAGGGGGGAGTCTATGGCTACACCTTC
TRBJ2-3,-,TRBV12-3/TRBV12-4,-,CATQRSQGRDTQYF,TGTGCCACCCAGCGATCACAGGGAAGAGATACGCAGTATTTT
TRBJ2-1,-,TRBV7-2,TRBD2,CASSFERDALNNEQFF,TGTGCCAGCAGCTTCGAGCGGGACGCGCTTAACAATGAGCAGTTCTTC
TRBJ2-7,many,TRBV29-1,-,CSGFILGEQYF,TGCAGCGGTTTCATTCTGGGCGAGCAGTACTTC
TRBJ2-5,few,TRBV5-4,TRBD2,CASSVRLAGQETQYF,TGTGCCAGCAGCGTCCGACTAGCGGGGCAAGAGACCCAGTACTTC
TRBJ1-3,many,TRBV7-9,TRBD1,CASSTLTGVGNTIYF,TGTGCCAGCAGCACACTGACAGGGGTTGGAAACACCATATATTTT
TRBJ2-5,few,TRBV11-2,TRBD1,CASSADRARETQYF,TGTGCCAGCAGCGCTGACAGGGCGAGGGAGACCCAGTACTTC
TRBJ2-7,few,TRBV28,-,CASIPGGSYEQYF,TGTGCCAGCATTCCTGGGGGGTCCTACGAGCAGTACTTC
TRBJ2-5,many,TRBV7-2,-,CASSLMIGGETQYF,TGTGCCAGCAGCTTAATGATAGGCGGGGAGACCCAGTACTTC
TRBJ2-7,few,TRBV20-1,-,CSARGPGGTYEQYF,TGCAGTGCTAGGGGGCCAGGAGGGACCTACGAGCAGTACTTC
TRBJ2-1,-,TRBV28,TRBD2,CAIGLALLYNEQFF,TGTGCCATCGGACTAGCCCTCCTTTACAATGAGCAGTTCTTC
TRBJ2-2,few,TRBV28,-,CAAQGPGSTGELFF,TGTGCCGCCCAGGGACCTGGGTCCACCGGGGAGCTGTTTTTT
TRBJ2-1,many,TRBV29-1,-,CSVEPRSMGNEQFF,TGCAGCGTTGAACCTCGCTCAATGGGCAATGAGCAGTTCTTC
TRBJ2-1,many,TRBV6-4,TRBD2,CATLPKGTSGRPAWDEQFF,TGTGCCACCCTACCCAAGGGGACTAGCGGGAGGCCCGCGTGGGATGAGCAGTTCTTC
TRBJ2-1,few,TRBV19,-,CASSMSSWNNEQFF,TGTGCCAGTAGTATGAGTTCTTGGAACAATGAGCAGTTCTTC
TRBJ2-5,-,TRBV5-5,-,CASSLNREVTQYF,TGTGCCAGCAGCTTGAACCGTGAGGTGACCCAGTACTTC
TRBJ1-1,many,TRBV7-9,-,CASSPNWDANF,TGTGCCAGCAGCCCTAATTGGGACGCCAACTTT
TRBJ2-1,-,TRBV9,TRBD2,CASSLAGVGLAGTEQFF,TGTGCCAGCAGCCTCGCGGGGGTGGGACTAGCGGGGACGGAGCAGTTCTTC
TRBJ1-1,-,TRBV7-3,-,CASSPSVLLNTEAFF,TGTGCCAGCAGCCCCTCGGTGCTTCTGAACACTGAAGCTTTCTTT
TRBJ2-7,-,TRBV2,-,CAVGMDLPYEQYF,TGTGCTGTGGGAATGGACCTCCCCTACGAGCAGTACTTC
TRBJ1-1,-,TRBV27,-,CASTPFVGKNTEAFF,TGTGCCAGCACCCCGTTTGTAGGAAAGAACACTGAAGCTTTCTTT
TRBJ2-1,many,TRBV13,-,CASNFRDSSRNEQFF,TGTGCCAGCAACTTTCGGGACTCCTCCAGGAATGAGCAGTTCTTC
TRBJ2-2,many,TRBV29-1,-,CSVEGLPEIGELFF,TGCAGCGTTGAAGGGCTCCCTGAAATCGGGGAGCTGTTTTTT
TRBJ1-1,-,TRBV7-9,TRBD1,CASSLTGEDTEAFF,TGTGCCAGCAGCTTAACAGGGGAGGACACTGAAGCTTTCTTT
TRBJ2-3,many,TRBV29-1,-,CSVDATRRGTQYF,TGCAGCGTTGATGCCACCAGGAGGGGAACGCAGTATTTT
TRBJ2-3,-,TRBV5-1,-,CASSFGARELADTQYF,TGCGCCAGCAGCTTTGGGGCTAGGGAGCTGGCAGATACGCAGTATTTT
TRBJ1-4,-,TRBV14,TRBD1,CASSQGTGRSPAQLFF,TGTGCCAGCAGCCAAGGGACAGGGCGGAGCCCCGCACAACTGTTTTTT
TRBJ2-1,few,TRBV27,-,CASSLKGLVYNEQFF,TGTGCCAGCAGTTTAAAGGGTCTGGTGTACAATGAGCAGTTCTTC
TRBJ1-1,many,TRBV12-5,-,CASVQSGRGTEAFF,TGTGCTAGTGTCCAATCAGGGAGGGGGACTGAAGCTTTCTTT
TRBJ2-2,many,TRBV5-6,TRBD2,CASSTWTSGSIGELFF,TGTGCCAGCAGCACCTGGACTAGCGGGTCGATCGGGGAGCTGTTTTTT
TRBJ2-5,many,TRBV20-1,-,CSASIVGETQYF,TGCAGTGCTAGTATCGTTGGGGAGACCCAGTACTTC
TRBJ1-2,many,TRBV28,-,CASSRKMGYGYTF,TGTGCCAGCAGTCGGAAAATGGGCTATGGCTACACCTTC
TRBJ1-1,many,TRBV4-1,-,CASSQTGLSMNTEAFF,TGCGCCAGCAGCCAAACAGGGTTGTCAATGAACACTGAAGCTTTCTTT
TRBJ1-1,many,TRBV28,-,CASSHLPRSTEAFF,TGTGCCAGCAGCCACCTACCCAGGAGCACTGAAGCTTTCTTT
TRBJ1-1,-,TRBV12-3/TRBV12-4,-,CASSRQTEAFF,TGTGCCAGCAGCCGACAGACTGAAGCTTTCTTT
TRBJ1-1,few,TRBV2,-,CASSERWGNTEAFF,TGTGCCAGCAGTGAAAGGTGGGGTAACACTGAAGCTTTCTTT
TRBJ1-5,many,TRBV24-1,-,CATRRAQAFSNQPQHF,TGTGCCACCAGGAGGGCGCAAGCATTCAGCAATCAGCCCCAGCATTTT
TRBJ1-5,few,TRBV5-1,-,CASSSGQPNQPQHF,TGCGCCAGCAGCTCAGGACAGCCCAATCAGCCCCAGCATTTT
TRBJ2-3,-,TRBV20-1,TRBD2,CSARRTSGSADTQYF,TGCAGTGCTAGAAGGACTAGCGGGAGTGCGGATACGCAGTATTTT